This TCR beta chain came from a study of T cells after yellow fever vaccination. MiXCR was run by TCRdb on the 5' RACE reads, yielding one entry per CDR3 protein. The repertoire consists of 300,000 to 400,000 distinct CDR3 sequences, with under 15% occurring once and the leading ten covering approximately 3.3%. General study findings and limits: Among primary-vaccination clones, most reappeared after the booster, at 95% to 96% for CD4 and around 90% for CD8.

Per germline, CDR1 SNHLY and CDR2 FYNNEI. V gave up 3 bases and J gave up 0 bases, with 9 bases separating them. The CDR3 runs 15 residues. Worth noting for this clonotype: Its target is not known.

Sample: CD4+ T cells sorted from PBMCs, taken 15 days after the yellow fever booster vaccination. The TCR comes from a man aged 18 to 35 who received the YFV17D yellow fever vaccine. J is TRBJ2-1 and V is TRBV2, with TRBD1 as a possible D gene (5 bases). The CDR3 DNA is TGTGCCAGCAGTGAGGAAGGGGACTCCTACAATGAGCAGTTCTTC. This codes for CASSEEGDSYNEQFF.